What follows are 17 T cell receptor beta chains derived from one specimen sequenced in a study of post-analysis software for immune sequencing data. No cognate antigen is known for these TCRs. The study, taken as a whole, reports: When patients were compared with controls, four or five TRBV segments were more frequent, TRBV5-6, TRBV5-1 and TRBV20-1 among them.

TCR beta cDNA libraries had unique molecular identifiers. MiXCR, applied by TCRdb to the PCR reads, yields one record per CDR3 protein. Here the sample spans about 680,000 distinct CDR3 sequences, roughly three fifths being singletons. Sequenced sample: blood. These receptors were collected from a girl aged 2 to 10 with multiple sclerosis.

This chain connects TRBV4-3 to TRBJ1-1; 8 bases agree with TRBD1. V shed 1 base and J 1 base; nucleotides not matched to a gene: 2. The germline CDR1 and CDR2 sequences are LGHNA and YSLEER. The CDR3 extends over 15 amino acids. CDR3 in DNA: TGCGCCAGCAGCCAAGCTACAGGGGGGAACACTGAAGCTTTCTTT. Its protein is CASSQATGGNTEAFF.

The CDR3 protein is CASPRRVVNEQFF. The CDR3, as DNA: TGTGCCAGCCCCCGCAGGGTGGTAAATGAGCAGTTCTTC. The chain joins TRBV7-4 to TRBJ2-1, with D possibly being TRBD1 (5 bases). Germline V gene data show CDR1 as SGHVT and CDR2 as SQSDAQ. Deletions cut 8 bases from V and 7 bases from J, with 15 bases between. The CDR3 covers 13 residues.

This clonotype has only one observation. J is TRBJ1-6 and V is TRBV9, with a weak D call TRBD1 (6 bases). Trimming cost V 0 bases and J 0 bases, with 10 bases left between them. The CDR3 covers 17 residues. In germline, CDR1 is SGDLS, CDR2 YYNGEE. The DNA for the CDR3 is TGTGCCAGCAGCGTAGCGGACAGACGCTCCTATAATTCACCCCTCCACTTT. Translating gives CASSVADRRSYNSPLHF.

V usage is TRBV29-1 and J usage is TRBJ2-5; D not resolved. This CDR3 has 13 residues. V shed 3 bases and J shed 1 base, with 9 bases lying between them. Germline V gene sequence: CDR1 SQVTM, CDR2 ANQGSEA. Written as DNA, the CDR3 is TGCAGCGTTGACAAGGCAGTCCAAGAGACCCAGTACTTC. Translated: CSVDKAVQETQYF.

The chain has TRBV7-2 and TRBJ1-5; D gene unclear. The CDR3 is 15 amino acids. From germline, CDR1 is SGHTA and CDR2 FQGNSA. V was pared by 5 bases and J by 7 bases, with 18 bases between. This chain's CDR3 is CASSPSGGGHQPQHF. The DNA of the CDR3 is TGTGCCAGCAGCCCTTCCGGTGGAGGGCACCAGCCCCAGCATTTT.

This clonotype was detected only a few times. The chain recombines TRBV20-1 with TRBJ2-5; D gene unclear. Germline loops: CDR1 DFQATT, CDR2 SNEGSKA (reference sequence). Trimming cost V 6 bases and J 2 bases, with 13 bases left between them. The CDR3 contains 13 residues. CDR3 nucleotide sequence: TGCAGTGCCCCGGTAGTTATTCAAGAGACCCAGTACTTC. It translates to CSAPVVIQETQYF.

This chain connects TRBV20-1 to TRBJ2-7; TRBD2 might be the D (6 bases). V lost 5 bases, J lost 2 bases, and 13 bases lay in between. Germline V CDR1 and CDR2: DFQATT, SNEGSKA (reference sequence). The CDR3 runs to 13 residues. The CDR3 DNA reads as TGCAGTGCTTTGGAGGGCGGACCCTACGAGCAGTACTTC. It translates to CSALEGGPYEQYF.

This clonotype has just a few counts. J is TRBJ2-7 and V is TRBV5-1; tentative D call: TRBD2 (7 bases). Per the germline V gene, CDR1 is SGHRS and CDR2 is YFSETQ. Between the trimmed V and J ends, which lost 10 bases and 4 bases, there was a span of 15 bases. The CDR3 totals 12 residues. The CDR3, as DNA: TGCGCCCCTGGGGGGGCGAATTACGAGCAGTACTTC. This translates into CAPGGANYEQYF.

The chain joins TRBV10-1 to TRBJ2-7; D is ambiguous. The V gene lost 4 bases and the J gene lost 1 base, with 11 bases spanning the gap. Germline V CDR1 and CDR2: WNHNN, SYGVQD (reference sequence). This CDR3 is built from 14 residues. The CDR3 here is CASSVTALSYEQYF. CDR3 coding DNA: TGCGCCAGCAGTGTAACAGCCCTATCCTACGAGCAGTACTTC.

This clonotype was counted only a few times. The chain employs TRBV6-1 and TRBJ2-1; D unresolved. Looked up from germline, CDR1 is MNHNS and CDR2 is SASEGT. V lost 8 bases to trimming and J lost 4 bases, with 6 bases between them. This CDR3 has 11 residues. The CDR3 reads CASGDYNEQFF. CDR3 in DNA: TGTGCCAGCGGGGATTACAATGAGCAGTTCTTC.

The chain uses TRBV20-1 and TRBJ2-3; no definite D call. The CDR3 totals 12 residues. Germline V gene sequence: CDR1 DFQATT, CDR2 SNEGSKA (reference sequence). V gave up 3 bases and J gave up 2 bases, with 6 bases separating them. The CDR3 region is CSASYNTDTQYF. The CDR3 nucleotides read TGCAGTGCTAGCTACAACACAGATACGCAGTATTTT.

V and J are TRBV20-1 and TRBJ1-2; D remains unclear. The CDR3 is made up of 11 amino acids. CDR1 DFQATT and CDR2 SNEGSKA come from the germline V gene (reference sequence). The ends were cut back, 3 bases at V and 7 bases at J, with 9 bases in the middle. The CDR3 region has the DNA TGCAGTGCTAGTGACAATTTTGGCTACACCTTC. Translating it yields CSASDNFGYTF.

The V gene is TRBV19, the J gene TRBJ2-3; D perhaps matches TRBD1 (7 bases). The ends were cut back, 5 bases at V and 4 bases at J, with 19 bases in the middle. Per the germline V gene, CDR1 is LNHDA and CDR2 is SQIVND (reference sequence). The length of the CDR3 is 16 residues. The CDR3 DNA follows: TGTGCCAGTAGTCTTTCCGGGGGACAGTACTCAGATACGCAGTATTTT. It translates to CASSLSGGQYSDTQYF.

With regard to this clonotype: Compared with germline, one end of the junction differs, possibly owing to a read error. This sequence joins TRBV3-1 and TRBJ2-5; D may be TRBD1 or TRBD2 (6 bases each). The DNA end lines up better with TRBJ2-4; the J call may be wrong. The CDR3 is 17 residues long. Germline-derived CDR1 and CDR2 are LGHDT and YNNKEL (reference sequence). The CDR3 DNA is TGTGCCGGCAGCCAAGGAGGGAAACGGGGGACACGGGACATTCAGTACTTC. Translated: CAGSQGGKRGTRDIQYF.

The chain is built from TRBV4-1 and TRBJ2-7, with D unclear. In germline, CDR1 is MGHRA, CDR2 YSYEKL. The CDR3 extends over 14 amino acids. V dropped 1 base and J dropped 9 bases, with 16 bases sitting between them. The CDR3, as DNA: TGCGCCAGCAGCCAAGTTCAGAGACCCTCTTGGCAGTACTTC. Translation gives CASSQVQRPSWQYF.

Only a few counts were recorded for this clonotype. The V gene is TRBV27, the J gene TRBJ1-1; D gene unclear. The CDR3 totals 14 residues. From germline, CDR1 is MNHEY and CDR2 SMNVEV (reference sequence). Trimming took off 3 bases at V and 6 bases at J, with 14 bases between the two ends. The CDR3 DNA reads as TGTGCCAGCAGTTTGGGAGGGATCGTGGCTGAAGCTTTCTTT. Translated, it gives CASSLGGIVAEAFF.

V gene TRBV2 combines with J gene TRBJ2-7; D gene ambiguous. Gene TRBJ2-5 matches the end of the DNA better, so the J call may be wrong. This CDR3 has 12 residues. Germline V gene data show CDR1 as SNHLY and CDR2 as FYNNEI. DNA of the CDR3: TGTGCCAGCAGACGACTGAGTGAGACCCAGTACTTC. This translates into CASRRLSETQYF.